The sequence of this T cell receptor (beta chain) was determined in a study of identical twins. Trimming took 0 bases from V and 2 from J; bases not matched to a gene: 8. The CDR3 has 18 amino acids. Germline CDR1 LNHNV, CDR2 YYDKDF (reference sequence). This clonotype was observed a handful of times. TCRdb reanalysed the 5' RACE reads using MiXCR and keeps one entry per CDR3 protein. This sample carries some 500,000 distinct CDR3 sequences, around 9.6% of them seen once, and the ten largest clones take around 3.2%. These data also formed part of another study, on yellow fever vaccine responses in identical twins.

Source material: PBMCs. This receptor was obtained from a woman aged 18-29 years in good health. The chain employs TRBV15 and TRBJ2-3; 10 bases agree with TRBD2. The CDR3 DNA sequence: TGTGCCACCAGCAGAGAATTTAGCGGGGGGCCCATCACAGATACGCAGTATTTT. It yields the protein CATSREFSGGPITDTQYF.